There are many counts of the clone carrying this T cell receptor (beta chain). The entry originates in a study of T-cell reconstitution after alpha-beta-depleted transplantation in children. A TCRbeta library incorporating unique molecular identifiers was prepared. TCRdb reanalysed the PCR reads using MiXCR and keeps one entry per CDR3 protein. The repertoire includes 600,000 to 700,000 distinct CDR3 sequences, 15% to 20% of them detected once, and around 0.96% sits in the top ten. The material was PBMCs from the stem cell graft donor, obtained from the stem cell graft. The receptor was isolated from a human donor who donated a stem cell graft to a child with acute myeloid leukemia.

CDR3 coding DNA: TGCAGTGCTAGTCAGGCAGCTAGCAATCAGCCCCAGCATTTT. This codes for CSASQAASNQPQHF. The chain links TRBV20-1 to TRBJ1-5; D is unclear. The V end was cut by 3 bases, the J end by 0 bases, with 9 bases between. The CDR3 consists of 14 residues. CDR1 and CDR2 from the germline V gene are DFQATT and SNEGSKA (reference sequence).